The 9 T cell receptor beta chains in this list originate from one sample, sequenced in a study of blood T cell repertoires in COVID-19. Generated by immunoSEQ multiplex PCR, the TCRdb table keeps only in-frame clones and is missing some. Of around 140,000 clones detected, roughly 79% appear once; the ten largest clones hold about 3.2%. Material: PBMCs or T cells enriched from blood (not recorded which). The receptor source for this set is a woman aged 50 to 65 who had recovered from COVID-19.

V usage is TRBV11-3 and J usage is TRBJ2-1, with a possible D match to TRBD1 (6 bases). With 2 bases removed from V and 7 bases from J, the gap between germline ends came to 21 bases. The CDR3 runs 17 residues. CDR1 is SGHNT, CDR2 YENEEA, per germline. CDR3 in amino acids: CASSLIQGPKGWNEQFF. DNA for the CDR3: TGTGCCAGCAGCTTAATCCAGGGGCCAAAGGGTTGGAATGAGCAGTTCTTC.

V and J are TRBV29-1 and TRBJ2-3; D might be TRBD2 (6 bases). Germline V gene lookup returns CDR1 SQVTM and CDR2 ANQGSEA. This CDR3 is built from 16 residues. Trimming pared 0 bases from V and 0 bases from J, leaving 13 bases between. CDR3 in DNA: TGCAGCGTTGAAGACGGGCGGGGCCCTAGCACAGATACGCAGTATTTT. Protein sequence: CSVEDGRGPSTDTQYF.

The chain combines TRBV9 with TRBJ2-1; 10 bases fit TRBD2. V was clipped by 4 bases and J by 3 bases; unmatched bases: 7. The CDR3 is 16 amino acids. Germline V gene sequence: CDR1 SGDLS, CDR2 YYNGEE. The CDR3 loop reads CASSPGLAEFYNEQFF. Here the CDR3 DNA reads TGTGCCAGCAGCCCCGGACTAGCGGAGTTCTACAATGAGCAGTTCTTC.

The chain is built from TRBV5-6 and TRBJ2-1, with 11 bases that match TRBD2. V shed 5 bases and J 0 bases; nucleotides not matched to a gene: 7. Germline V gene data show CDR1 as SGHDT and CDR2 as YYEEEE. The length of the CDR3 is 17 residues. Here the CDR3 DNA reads TGTGCCAGCAGTTGGGGACTAGCGGTGAGCTCCTACAATGAGCAGTTCTTC. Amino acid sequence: CASSWGLAVSSYNEQFF.

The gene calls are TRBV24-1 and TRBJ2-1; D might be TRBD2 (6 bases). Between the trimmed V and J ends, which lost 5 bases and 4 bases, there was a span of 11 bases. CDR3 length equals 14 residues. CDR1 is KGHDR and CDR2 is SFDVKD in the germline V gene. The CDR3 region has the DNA TGTGCCACCAGTGCGAATAGCGGATACAATGAGCAGTTCTTC. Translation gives CATSANSGYNEQFF.

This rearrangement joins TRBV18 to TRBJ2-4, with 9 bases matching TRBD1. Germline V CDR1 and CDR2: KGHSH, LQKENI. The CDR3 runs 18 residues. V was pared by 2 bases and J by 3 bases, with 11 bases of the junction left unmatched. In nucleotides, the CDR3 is TGTGCCAGCTCACCAACCGTAGAGACAGGGGGAGGCAAAAACATTCAGTACTTC. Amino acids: CASSPTVETGGGKNIQYF.

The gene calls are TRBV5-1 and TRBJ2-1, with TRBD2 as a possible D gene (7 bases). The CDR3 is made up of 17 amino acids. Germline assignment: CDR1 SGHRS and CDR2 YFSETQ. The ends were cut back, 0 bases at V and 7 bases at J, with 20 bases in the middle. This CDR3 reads CASSLGGQGGGRNEQFF. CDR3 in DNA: TGCGCCAGCAGCTTGGGAGGCCAAGGGGGGGGCCGGAATGAGCAGTTCTTC. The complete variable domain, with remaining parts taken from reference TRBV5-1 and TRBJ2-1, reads KAGVTQTPRYLIKTRGQQVTLSCSPISGHRSVSWYQQTPGQGLQFLFEYFSETQRNKGNFPGRFSGRQFSNSRSEMNVSTLELGDSALYLCASSLGGQGGGRNEQFFGPGTRLTVL.

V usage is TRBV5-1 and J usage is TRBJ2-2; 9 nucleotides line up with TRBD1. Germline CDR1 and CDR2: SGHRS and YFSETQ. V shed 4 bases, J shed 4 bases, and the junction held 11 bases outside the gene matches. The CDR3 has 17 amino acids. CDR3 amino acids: CASSLAPGQGATGELFF. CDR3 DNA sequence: TGCGCCAGCAGCCTCGCGCCGGGACAGGGTGCCACCGGGGAGCTGTTTTTT.

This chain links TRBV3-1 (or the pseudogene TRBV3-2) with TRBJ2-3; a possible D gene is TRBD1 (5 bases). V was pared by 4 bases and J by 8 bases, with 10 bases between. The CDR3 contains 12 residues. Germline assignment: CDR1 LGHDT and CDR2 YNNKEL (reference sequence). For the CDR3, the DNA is TGTGCCAGCAGCCCACAGGTGGGTACGCAGTATTTT. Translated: CASSPQVGTQYF.